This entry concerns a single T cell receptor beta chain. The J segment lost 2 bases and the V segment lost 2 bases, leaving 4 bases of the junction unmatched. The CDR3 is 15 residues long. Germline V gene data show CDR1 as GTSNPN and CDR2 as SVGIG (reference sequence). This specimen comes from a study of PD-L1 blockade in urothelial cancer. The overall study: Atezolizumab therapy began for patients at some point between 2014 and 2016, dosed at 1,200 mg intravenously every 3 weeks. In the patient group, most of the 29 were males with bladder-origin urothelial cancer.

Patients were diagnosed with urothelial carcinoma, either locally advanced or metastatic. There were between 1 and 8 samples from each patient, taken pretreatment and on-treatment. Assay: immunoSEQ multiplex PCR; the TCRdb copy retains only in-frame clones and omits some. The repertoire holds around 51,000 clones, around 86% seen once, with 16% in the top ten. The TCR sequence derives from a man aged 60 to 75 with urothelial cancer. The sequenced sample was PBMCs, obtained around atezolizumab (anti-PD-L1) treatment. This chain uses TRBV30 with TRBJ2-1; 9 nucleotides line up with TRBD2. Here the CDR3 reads CAWSRLAATYNEQFF. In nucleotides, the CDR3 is TGTGCCTGGAGTAGACTAGCGGCCACCTACAATGAGCAGTTCTTC.